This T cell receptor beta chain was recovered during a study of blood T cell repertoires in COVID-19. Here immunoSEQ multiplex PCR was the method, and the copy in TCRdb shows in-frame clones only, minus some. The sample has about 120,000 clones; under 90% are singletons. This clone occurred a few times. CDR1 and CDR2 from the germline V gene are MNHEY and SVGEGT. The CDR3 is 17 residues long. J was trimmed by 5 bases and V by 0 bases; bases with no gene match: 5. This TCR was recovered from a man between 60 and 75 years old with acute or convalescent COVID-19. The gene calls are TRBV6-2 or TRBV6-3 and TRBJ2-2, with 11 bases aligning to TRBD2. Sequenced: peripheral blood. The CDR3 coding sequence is TGTGCCAGCAGTTACTCGATGACTAGCGGGGAAACCGGGGAGCTGTTTTTT. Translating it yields CASSYSMTSGETGELFF.